The 27 T cell receptor beta chains given below trace back to one sample, sequenced in a study of control samples from healthy donors and cancer patients. Sequencing was performed with immunoSEQ multiplex PCR; in TCRdb, only in-frame clones are kept and a portion is missing. The sample shows 120,000 to 150,000 clones, 93% of them seen only once. Material for sequencing was blood. The receptor set was obtained from a man aged 18 to 30 in good health.

This chain connects TRBV5-1 to TRBJ1-2; TRBD1 agrees at 7 bases. The CDR3 runs 14 residues. Germline-derived CDR1 and CDR2 are SGHRS and YFSETQ. The V segment lost 5 bases and the J segment 4 bases; nucleotides outside the gene matches: 8. In DNA, the CDR3 is TGCGCCAGCAGTTTCACCCGGGACAGCTATGGCTACACCTTC. Its translation is CASSFTRDSYGYTF.

CDR3 DNA: TGTGCCTGGAGTGTAACGCCGACCTACGAGCAGTACTTC. This translates into CAWSVTPTYEQYF. The chain has TRBV30 and TRBJ2-7; D remains unclear. The CDR3 is 13 residues long. Germline CDR1 GTSNPN, CDR2 SVGIG (reference sequence). Trimming removed 0 bases from V and 2 bases from J, with 8 bases in between. Full variable domain (remainder filled in from reference TRBV30 and TRBJ2-7): SQTIHQWPATLVQPVGSPLSLECTVEGTSNPNLYWYRQAAGRGLQLLFYSVGIGQISSEVPQNLSASRPQDRQFILSSKKLLLSDSGFYLCAWSVTPTYEQYFGPGTRLTVT.

The V and J genes are TRBV6-5 and TRBJ1-2; 9 positions agree with TRBD1. CDR1 MNHEY and CDR2 SVGAGI come from the germline V gene. This CDR3 contains 14 residues. The ends lost 2 bases at V and 4 bases at J; junction bases unmatched: 2. The CDR3 loop is CASSYTGGFYGYTF. The CDR3 coding sequence is TGTGCCAGCAGTTACACAGGGGGCTTCTATGGCTACACCTTC.

This clone was recorded once. The rearrangement uses TRBV27 and TRBJ1-2; the D gene is possibly TRBD1 (6 bases). The germline V gene encodes CDR1 MNHEY and CDR2 SMNVEV (reference sequence). V was cut by 3 bases and J by 6 bases, with 8 bases left in between. This CDR3 spans 12 amino acids. This CDR3 is CASSFGGNGYTF. The CDR3 DNA reads as TGTGCCAGCAGTTTTGGGGGCAATGGCTACACCTTC.

The chain joins TRBV5-6 to TRBJ1-3, with D possibly matching TRBD1 (6 bases). This CDR3 comprises 13 residues. CDR1 is SGHDT and CDR2 is YYEEEE in the germline V gene. V was shortened by 7 bases and J by 4 bases, with 12 bases between the two germline ends. CDR3 sequence: CASQAGDGNTIYF. CDR3 nucleotide sequence: TGTGCCAGCCAGGCAGGGGACGGAAACACCATATATTTT.

The V and J genes are TRBV30 and TRBJ1-2, with 11 positions matching TRBD1. The CDR3 length is 13 residues. From germline, CDR1 is GTSNPN and CDR2 SVGIG (reference sequence). With V trimmed by 5 bases and J by 6 bases, 5 bases remained unmatched. The CDR3 bases are TGTGCCTGGGGGGACAGGGGGGTCGATGGCTACACCTTC. The encoded protein is CAWGDRGVDGYTF. The full variable domain, completed using reference TRBV30 and TRBJ1-2, is SQTIHQWPATLVQPVGSPLSLECTVEGTSNPNLYWYRQAAGRGLQLLFYSVGIGQISSEVPQNLSASRPQDRQFILSSKKLLLSDSGFYLCAWGDRGVDGYTFGSGTRLTVV.

This clone has a single count. CDR3 nucleotides: TGCGCCAGCAGCCAAAGCCAGGGAACCTACGAGCAGTACTTC. It is translated as CASSQSQGTYEQYF. The V gene is TRBV4-1, the J gene TRBJ2-7; D is possibly TRBD1 (5 bases). V was pared by 2 bases and J by 2 bases, with 10 bases between. The CDR3 loop spans 14 amino acids. Germline V lookup: CDR1 MGHRA, CDR2 YSYEKL.

This sequence joins TRBV7-9 and TRBJ1-6; D is undetermined. The length of the CDR3 is 15 residues. Trimming pared 5 bases from V and 9 bases from J, leaving 17 bases between. Per germline, CDR1 SEHNR and CDR2 FQNEAQ (reference sequence). The CDR3 DNA reads as TGTGCCAGCAGCCCCCGGCCCGACTTGGGTTCACCCCTCCACTTT. Its protein is CASSPRPDLGSPLHF.

This chain uses TRBV7-9 with TRBJ1-1; TRBD1 matches at 8 bases. The length of the CDR3 is 14 residues. Germline V gives CDR1 SEHNR, CDR2 FQNEAQ (reference sequence). Losses at the gene ends were 5 bases for V and 6 bases for J; bases not matched to a gene: 8. CDR3 residues: CASSDRTGKAEAFF. DNA of the CDR3: TGTGCCAGCAGCGACAGGACAGGGAAGGCTGAAGCTTTCTTT.

The chain uses TRBV15 and TRBJ2-7; 8 bases fit TRBD1. This CDR3 region has 15 residues. Germline CDR1 LNHNV, CDR2 YYDKDF (reference sequence). Trimming removed 0 bases from V and 5 bases from J; junction bases left unmatched: 6. In nucleotides, the CDR3 is TGTGCCACCAGCAGAGATTTGACAGGGGTGGACGAGCAGTACTTC. It codes for CATSRDLTGVDEQYF. The whole variable domain, filled in from reference TRBV15 and TRBJ2-7, reads DAMVIQNPRYQVTQFGKPVTLSCSQTLNHNVMYWYQQKSSQAPKLLFHYYDKDFNNEADTPDNFQSRRPNTSFCFLDIRSPGLGDTAMYLCATSRDLTGVDEQYFGPGTRLTVT.

This clone was observed at least ten times. Other DNA sequences in the sample encode the same CDR3. The chain has TRBV30 and TRBJ1-1; D unclear. Germline CDR1 is GTSNPN and CDR2 is SVGIG (reference sequence). The CDR3 extends over 11 amino acids. With 2 bases removed from V and 3 bases from J, the gap between germline ends came to 4 bases. This chain's CDR3 is CAWSSYTEAFF. The CDR3 bases are TGTGCCTGGAGTTCGTACACTGAAGCTTTCTTT.

V usage is TRBV7-2 and J usage is TRBJ2-2; D not certain. Looked up from germline, CDR1 is SGHTA and CDR2 is FQGNSA. The CDR3 has 14 residues. Between the trimmed V and J ends, which lost 2 bases and 5 bases, there was a span of 9 bases. CDR3 protein: CASSLLDGTGELFF. In DNA form, the CDR3 reads TGTGCCAGCAGCTTATTGGATGGAACCGGGGAGCTGTTTTTT.

About this clone itself: The junction departs from germline at one end; a sequencing error may be responsible. The chain joins TRBV7-7 to TRBJ2-5, with 8 nucleotides matching TRBD2. This CDR3 contains 16 residues. From germline, CDR1 is SSHAT and CDR2 FNYEAQ (reference sequence). CDR3: CASSLAGGGFQETQYF. CDR3 coding DNA: TGTGCTAGCAGCTTAGCCGGCGGGGGGTTTCAAGAGACCCAGTACTTC.

The J gene is TRBJ1-3, the V gene TRBV3-1 (or the pseudogene TRBV3-2); maybe TRBD1 (6 bases). The CDR3 consists of 15 residues. Germline loops: CDR1 LGHDT, CDR2 YNNKEL (reference sequence). V lost 0 bases and J lost 2, with 8 bases in between. CDR3 nucleotides: TGTGCCAGCAGCCAAGAGGACAGACCTGGAAACACCATATATTTT. Translation: CASSQEDRPGNTIYF.

The CDR3 protein is CASSWDSSSDTQYF. CDR3 DNA sequence: TGTGCCAGCAGCTGGGACTCGTCCTCAGATACGCAGTATTTT. This rearrangement joins TRBV6-5 to TRBJ2-3; maybe TRBD2 (6 bases). V shed 6 bases and J shed 4 bases, with 14 bases lying between them. This CDR3 region has 14 residues. Germline V CDR1 and CDR2: MNHEY, SVGAGI.

This clone showed up just a few times. V and J are TRBV5-1 and TRBJ1-6; TRBD1 matches 7 bases. V shed 4 bases and J 7 bases; nucleotides not matched to a gene: 8. The length of the CDR3 is 15 residues. Germline V gene data show CDR1 as SGHRS and CDR2 as YFSETQ. This chain's CDR3 is CASSPRGTDNSPLHF. CDR3 in DNA: TGCGCCAGCAGCCCGCGTGGGACAGACAATTCACCCCTCCACTTT.

This chain links TRBV5-1 with TRBJ2-7; the D call may be TRBD1 or TRBD2 (6 bases each). Germline CDR1 SGHRS, CDR2 YFSETQ. V was shortened by 3 bases and J by 8 bases, with 18 bases between the two germline ends. This CDR3 region has 14 residues. The CDR3 sequence is CASSWGVGDIQQYF. The CDR3 DNA sequence: TGCGCCAGCAGCTGGGGGGTCGGGGACATACAGCAGTACTTC. Looking up the rest from reference TRBV5-1 and TRBJ2-7 gives the full variable domain: KAGVTQTPRYLIKTRGQQVTLSCSPISGHRSVSWYQQTPGQGLQFLFEYFSETQRNKGNFPGRFSGRQFSNSRSEMNVSTLELGDSALYLCASSWGVGDIQQYFGPGTRLTVT.

The chain employs TRBV13 and TRBJ1-1, with D possibly TRBD1 on 5 matching bases. Germline assignment: CDR1 PRHDT and CDR2 FYEKMQ (reference sequence). CDR3 length: 14 amino acids. The V and J ends lost 2 bases and 7 bases respectively, with 14 bases between them. CDR3 region: CASSLRGKGYEAFF. Here the CDR3 DNA reads TGTGCCAGCAGCTTACGGGGGAAGGGATATGAAGCTTTCTTT.

The gene calls are TRBV27 and TRBJ2-7; the match to TRBD2 covers 13 bases. This CDR3 is built from 17 residues. Germline V gene sequence: CDR1 MNHEY, CDR2 SMNVEV (reference sequence). V shed 2 bases and J 4 bases; nucleotides not matched to a gene: 8. CDR3 bases: TGTGCCAGCAGTTTACTCCCGACTAGCGGGAGGCCTTACGAGCAGTACTTC. Translation: CASSLLPTSGRPYEQYF.

This clone was counted once. This chain joins TRBV7-2 and TRBJ1-5; D not resolved. This CDR3 is built from 12 residues. Trimming cost V 5 bases and J 4 bases, with 6 bases left between them. Germline-derived CDR1 and CDR2 are SGHTA and FQGNSA. The DNA of the CDR3 is TGTGCCAGCAGCATGAGTAATCAGCCCCAGCATTTT. The encoded protein is CASSMSNQPQHF.

V and J are TRBV14 and TRBJ1-2; 9 bases match TRBD1. The germline V gene encodes CDR1 SGHDN and CDR2 FVKESK. After removal of 0 bases from V and 4 bases from J, the junction contained 6 bases not matched to a gene. The CDR3 is 16 residues long. The CDR3 DNA is TGTGCCAGCAGCCAAGATCTGGACAGGGGCCCCTATGGCTACACCTTC. It codes for CASSQDLDRGPYGYTF.

The chain is built from TRBV27 and TRBJ2-7; D uncertain. Germline values: CDR1 MNHEY, CDR2 SMNVEV (reference sequence). V lost 1 base and J lost 4, with 14 bases in between. This CDR3 contains 15 residues. The CDR3 nucleotides are TGTGCCAGCAGTTTATTACTGGAACCTCAATACGAGCAGTACTTC. This encodes CASSLLLEPQYEQYF.

This chain joins TRBV19 and TRBJ1-5; TRBD1 aligns across 11 bases. Germline values: CDR1 LNHDA, CDR2 SQIVND (reference sequence). V shed 6 bases, J shed 0 bases, and the junction held 4 bases outside the gene matches. The CDR3 length is 16 residues. The CDR3 spells CASSRTGGNSNQPQHF. In DNA, the CDR3 is TGTGCCAGTAGCAGGACAGGGGGCAATAGCAATCAGCCCCAGCATTTT.

The rearrangement uses TRBV4-2 and TRBJ2-5; D is unclear. This CDR3 is 15 amino acids long. V lost 4 bases to trimming and J lost 2 bases, with 14 bases between them. CDR1 is LGHNA and CDR2 is YNFKEQ in the germline V gene. DNA for the CDR3: TGTGCCAGCAGCCTCTTAGGTGCCGGTCAAGAGACCCAGTACTTC. Residues: CASSLLGAGQETQYF.

The chain recombines TRBV7-9 with TRBJ1-2; the D is unclear. Trimming took off 6 bases at V and 8 bases at J, with 16 bases between the two ends. The germline V gene has CDR1 SEHNR and CDR2 FQNEAQ (reference sequence). This CDR3 is 13 amino acids long. CDR3 amino acids: CASSFGLSRGYTF. The CDR3 coding sequence is TGTGCCAGCAGTTTCGGTCTGAGCCGAGGCTACACCTTC.

CDR3: CASSQALIRFSGNTIYF. Here the CDR3 DNA reads TGTGCCAGCAGCCAAGCCCTTATCCGGTTCTCTGGAAACACCATATATTTT. The chain employs TRBV3-1 (or the pseudogene TRBV3-2) and TRBJ1-3, with D hard to call. There are 17 residues in the CDR3. Germline V gene lookup returns CDR1 LGHDT and CDR2 YNNKEL (reference sequence). The ends were cut back, 1 base at V and 0 bases at J, with 13 bases in the middle.

The chain has TRBV4-2 and TRBJ2-1, with TRBD2 matching 9 bases. The ends lost 2 bases at V and 7 bases at J; junction bases unmatched: 9. CDR1 is LGHNA, CDR2 YNFKEQ, per germline. The CDR3 contains 16 residues. CDR3 nucleotides: TGTGCCAGCAGCCAATCCCCCAGTAGCGGGGGTAATGAGCAGTTCTTC. It encodes CASSQSPSSGGNEQFF.